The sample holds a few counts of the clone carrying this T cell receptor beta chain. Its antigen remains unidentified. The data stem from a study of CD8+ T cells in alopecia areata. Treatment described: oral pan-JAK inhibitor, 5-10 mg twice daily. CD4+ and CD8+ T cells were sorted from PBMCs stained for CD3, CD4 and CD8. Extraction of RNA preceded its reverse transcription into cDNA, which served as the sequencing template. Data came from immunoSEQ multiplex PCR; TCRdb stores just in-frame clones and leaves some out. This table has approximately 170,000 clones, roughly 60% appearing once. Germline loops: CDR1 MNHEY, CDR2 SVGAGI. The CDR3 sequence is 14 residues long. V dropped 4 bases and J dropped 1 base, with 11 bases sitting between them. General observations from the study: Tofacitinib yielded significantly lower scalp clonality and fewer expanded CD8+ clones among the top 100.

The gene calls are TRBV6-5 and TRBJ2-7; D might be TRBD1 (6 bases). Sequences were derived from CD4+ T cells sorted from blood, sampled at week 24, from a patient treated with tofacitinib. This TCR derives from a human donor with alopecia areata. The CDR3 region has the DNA TGTGCCAGCAGTTCGACAGGCTTTTCCTACGAGCAGTACTTC. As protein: CASSSTGFSYEQYF.